Only a few counts were recorded for the clone carrying this T cell receptor (beta chain). Different DNA sequences within this sample yield the same CDR3. The record originates from a study of blood T cell repertoires in COVID-19. Overall study: There were acute and convalescent COVID-19 samples, and they came from the United States, Italy and Spain. T cells, B-cell-depleted T cells, or PBMCs supplied cDNA or gDNA.

With 2 bases removed from V and 2 bases from J, the gap between germline ends came to 2 bases. The CDR3 extends over 12 amino acids. CDR1 is KGHSH, CDR2 LQKENI, per germline. TCRdb keeps only in-frame clones here, not all; method: immunoSEQ multiplex PCR. There are approximately 97,000 clones in the sample; more than 75% occur only once, and around 2.9% lies in the top ten. The clonotype comes from a man in his fifties with active or convalescent COVID-19. The chain combines TRBV18 with TRBJ2-3; D gene uncertain. The sequenced sample consisted of peripheral blood. The CDR3 region has the DNA TGTGCCAGCTCACCATACACAGATACGCAGTATTTT. Amino acid sequence: CASSPYTDTQYF.